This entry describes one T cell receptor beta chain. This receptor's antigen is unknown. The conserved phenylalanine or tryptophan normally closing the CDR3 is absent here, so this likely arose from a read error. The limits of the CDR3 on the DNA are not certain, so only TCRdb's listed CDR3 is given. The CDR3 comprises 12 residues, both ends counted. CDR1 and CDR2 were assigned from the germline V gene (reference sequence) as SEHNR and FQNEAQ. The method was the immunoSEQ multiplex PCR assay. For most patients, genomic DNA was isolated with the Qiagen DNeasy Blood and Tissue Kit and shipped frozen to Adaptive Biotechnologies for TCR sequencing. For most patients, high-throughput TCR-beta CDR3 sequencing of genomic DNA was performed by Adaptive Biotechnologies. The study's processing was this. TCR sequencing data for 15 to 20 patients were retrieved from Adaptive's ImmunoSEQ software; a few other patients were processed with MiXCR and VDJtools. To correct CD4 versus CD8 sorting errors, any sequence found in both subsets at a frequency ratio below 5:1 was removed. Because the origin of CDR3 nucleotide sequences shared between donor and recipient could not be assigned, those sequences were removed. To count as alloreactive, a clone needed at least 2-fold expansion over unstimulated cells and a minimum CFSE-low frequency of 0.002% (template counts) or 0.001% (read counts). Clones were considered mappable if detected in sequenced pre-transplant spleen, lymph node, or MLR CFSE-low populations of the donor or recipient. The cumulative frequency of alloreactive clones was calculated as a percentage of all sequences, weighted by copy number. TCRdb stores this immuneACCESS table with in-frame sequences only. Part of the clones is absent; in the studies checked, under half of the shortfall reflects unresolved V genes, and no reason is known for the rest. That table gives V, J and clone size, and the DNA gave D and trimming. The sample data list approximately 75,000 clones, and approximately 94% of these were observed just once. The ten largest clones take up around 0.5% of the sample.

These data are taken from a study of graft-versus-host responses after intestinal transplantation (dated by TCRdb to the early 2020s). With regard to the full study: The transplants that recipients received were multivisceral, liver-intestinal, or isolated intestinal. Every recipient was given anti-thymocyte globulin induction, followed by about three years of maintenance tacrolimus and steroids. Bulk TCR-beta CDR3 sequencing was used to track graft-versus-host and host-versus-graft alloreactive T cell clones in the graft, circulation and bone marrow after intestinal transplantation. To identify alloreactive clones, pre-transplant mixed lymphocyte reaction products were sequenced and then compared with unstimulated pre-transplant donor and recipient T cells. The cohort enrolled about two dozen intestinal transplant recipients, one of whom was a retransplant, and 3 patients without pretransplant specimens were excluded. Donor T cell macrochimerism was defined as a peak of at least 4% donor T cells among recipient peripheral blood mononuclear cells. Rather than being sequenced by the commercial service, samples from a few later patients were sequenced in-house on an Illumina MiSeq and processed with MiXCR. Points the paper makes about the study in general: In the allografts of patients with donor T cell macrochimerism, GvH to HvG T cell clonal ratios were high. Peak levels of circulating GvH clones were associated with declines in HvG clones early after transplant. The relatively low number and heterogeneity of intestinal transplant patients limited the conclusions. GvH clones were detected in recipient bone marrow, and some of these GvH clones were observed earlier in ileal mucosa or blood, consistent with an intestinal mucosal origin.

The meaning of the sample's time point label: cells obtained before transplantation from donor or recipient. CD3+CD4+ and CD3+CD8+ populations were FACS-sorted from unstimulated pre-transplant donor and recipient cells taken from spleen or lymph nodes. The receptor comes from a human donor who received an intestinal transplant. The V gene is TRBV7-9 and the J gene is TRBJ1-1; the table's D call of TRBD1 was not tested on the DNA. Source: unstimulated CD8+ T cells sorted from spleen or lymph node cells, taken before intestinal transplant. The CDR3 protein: CASLGGTGPEVL.